This T cell receptor beta chain was profiled in a study of blood T cell repertoires in COVID-19. The wider study: The cDNA or gDNA used as material had been derived from T cells, B-cell-depleted T cells, or PBMCs.

V lost 1 base and J lost 0, with 7 bases in between. Germline lookup yields CDR1 MNHNS and CDR2 SASEGT. This CDR3 is 16 amino acids long. It was during active infection that Seattle patients were enrolled and then longitudinally followed. This table comes from immunoSEQ multiplex PCR, and its TCRdb copy is limited to in-frame clones, with some not included. The sample holds over 150,000 clones, approximately 83% seen once. This clone came up a few times. Sequenced: peripheral blood. The sequence was collected from a woman aged 40 to 49 with COVID-19, enrolled during active disease. The chain has TRBV6-1 and TRBJ2-6, with unresolved D. As DNA, the CDR3 is TGTGCCAGCAGTGAAGTTAAATTCTCTGGGGCCAACGTCCTGACTTTC. It encodes CASSEVKFSGANVLTF.